The rows below give T cell receptor beta chains drawn from one sample of a study of early T cells in non-severe SARS-CoV-2 infection. In TCRdb, the 5' RACE reads were re-called with MiXCR into one record per CDR3 protein. The repertoire holds 60,000 or so distinct CDR3 sequences, about 9.8% seen once, with about 16% in the top ten. Sequenced input: whole blood. The receptors were sampled from an adult who was a healthcare worker with PCR-confirmed SARS-CoV-2 infection or an uninfected control (not recorded which). The CDR3 runs from the conserved cysteine through the conserved F or W. A D gene is named only where the DNA matches it firmly.

D	V	J	CDR3
.	TRBV5-6	TRBJ1-5	CASSWGQGLYQPQHF
TRBD1	TRBV20-1	TRBJ1-6	CSAPGWRGRRNSPLHF
.	TRBV7-2	TRBJ2-5	CASGYQGVSGETQYF
TRBD1	TRBV5-1	TRBJ2-7	CASSRDRATYEQYF
TRBD1	TRBV20-1	TRBJ1-1	CSARSKDRGGTEAFF
.	TRBV5-6	TRBJ2-2	CASSSKATPVTGELFF
.	TRBV28	TRBJ2-2	CASSLRERELFF
.	TRBV2	TRBJ2-7	CASSEGGSSYEQYF
.	TRBV7-3	TRBJ2-1	CASSSINSYNEQFF
TRBD1	TRBV10-3	TRBJ2-2	CAIRAGTGNTGELFF
TRBD2	TRBV20-1	TRBJ2-7	CSAHGGLAGVDEQYF
.	TRBV18	TRBJ2-7	CASSLLQGGSAPYEQYF
.	TRBV20-1	TRBJ2-1	CSAGETGRSYNEQFF
.	TRBV6-5	TRBJ1-5	CASSSKQSNQPQHF
.	TRBV7-2	TRBJ2-7	CASSLRAWGELLRYEQYF
TRBD1	TRBV30	TRBJ1-6	CAWSVQGENSPLHF
.	TRBV6-5	TRBJ1-5	CASRSSVFQPQHF
.	TRBV28	TRBJ2-1	CASSLFSVEQFF
.	TRBV5-4	TRBJ1-4	CASSRATNEKLFF
TRBD1	TRBV20-1	TRBJ2-7	CSARETGGVYEQYF
TRBD1	TRBV13	TRBJ2-4	CASSTGDRGFKNIQYF
TRBD1	TRBV6-2/TRBV6-3	TRBJ2-7	CASRHRDSRHPVVYEQYF